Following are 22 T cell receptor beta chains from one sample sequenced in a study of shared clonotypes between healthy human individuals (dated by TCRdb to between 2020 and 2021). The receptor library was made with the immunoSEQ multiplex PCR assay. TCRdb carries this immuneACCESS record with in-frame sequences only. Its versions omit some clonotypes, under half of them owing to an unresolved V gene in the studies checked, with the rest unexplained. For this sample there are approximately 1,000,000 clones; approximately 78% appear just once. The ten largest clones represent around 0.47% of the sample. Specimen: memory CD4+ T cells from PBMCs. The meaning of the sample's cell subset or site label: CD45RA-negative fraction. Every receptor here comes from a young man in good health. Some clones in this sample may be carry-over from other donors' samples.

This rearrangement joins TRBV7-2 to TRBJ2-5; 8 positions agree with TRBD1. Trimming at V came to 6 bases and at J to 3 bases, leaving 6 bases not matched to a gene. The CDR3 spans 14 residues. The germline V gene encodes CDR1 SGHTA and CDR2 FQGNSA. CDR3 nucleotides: TGTGCCAGCAGGGACAGGGCGAGGGAAGAGACCCAGTACTTC. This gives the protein CASRDRAREETQYF.

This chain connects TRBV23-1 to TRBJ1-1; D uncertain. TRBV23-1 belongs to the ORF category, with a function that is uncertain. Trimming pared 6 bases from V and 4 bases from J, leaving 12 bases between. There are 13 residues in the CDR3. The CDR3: CASRPRSSTEAFF. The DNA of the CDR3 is TGCGCCAGCAGGCCACGTTCTTCCACTGAAGCTTTCTTT.

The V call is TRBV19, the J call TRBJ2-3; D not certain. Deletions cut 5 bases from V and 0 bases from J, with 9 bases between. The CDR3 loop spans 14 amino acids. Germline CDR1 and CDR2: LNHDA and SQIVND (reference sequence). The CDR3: CASSDRPSTDTQYF. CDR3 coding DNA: TGTGCCAGTAGTGACCGCCCTAGCACAGATACGCAGTATTTT.

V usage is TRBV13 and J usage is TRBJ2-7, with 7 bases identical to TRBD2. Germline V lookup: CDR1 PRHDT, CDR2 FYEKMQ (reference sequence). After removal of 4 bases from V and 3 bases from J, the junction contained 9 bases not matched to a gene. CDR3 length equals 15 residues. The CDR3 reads CASSSRGLLNYEQYF. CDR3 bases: TGTGCCAGCAGCTCGAGGGGACTATTAAACTACGAGCAGTACTTC.

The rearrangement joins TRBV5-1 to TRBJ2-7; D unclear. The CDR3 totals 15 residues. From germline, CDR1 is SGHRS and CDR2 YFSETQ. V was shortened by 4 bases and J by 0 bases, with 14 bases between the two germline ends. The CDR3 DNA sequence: TGCGCCAGCAGCACGATCTCCCAGAGCTCCTACGAGCAGTACTTC. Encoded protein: CASSTISQSSYEQYF.

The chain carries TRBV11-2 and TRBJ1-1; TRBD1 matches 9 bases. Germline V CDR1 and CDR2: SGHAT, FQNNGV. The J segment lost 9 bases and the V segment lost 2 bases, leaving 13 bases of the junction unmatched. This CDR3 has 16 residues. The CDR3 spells CASSLRDPRTGVKAFF. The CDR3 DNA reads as TGTGCCAGCAGCTTAAGAGACCCTCGGACAGGGGTTAAAGCTTTCTTT. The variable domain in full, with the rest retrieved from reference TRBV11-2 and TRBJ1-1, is EAGVAQSPRYKIIEKRQSVAFWCNPISGHATLYWYQQILGQGPKLLIQFQNNGVVDDSQLPKDRFSAERLKGVDSTLKIQPAKLEDSAVYLCASSLRDPRTGVKAFFGQGTRLTVV.

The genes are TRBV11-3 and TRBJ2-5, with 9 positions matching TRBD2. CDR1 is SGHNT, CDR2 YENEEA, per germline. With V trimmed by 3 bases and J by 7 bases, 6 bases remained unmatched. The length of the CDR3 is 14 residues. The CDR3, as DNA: TGTGCCAGCAGCTTCGCGGGGGGGGATGCGACCCAGTACTTC. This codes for CASSFAGGDATQYF.

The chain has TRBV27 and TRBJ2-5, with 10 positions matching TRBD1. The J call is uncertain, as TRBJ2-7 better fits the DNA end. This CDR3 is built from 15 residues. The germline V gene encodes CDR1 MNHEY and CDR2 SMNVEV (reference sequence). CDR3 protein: CASSPYRQGAVEQYF. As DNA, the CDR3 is TGTGCCAGCAGCCCTTATCGACAGGGGGCGGTCGAGCAGTACTTC.

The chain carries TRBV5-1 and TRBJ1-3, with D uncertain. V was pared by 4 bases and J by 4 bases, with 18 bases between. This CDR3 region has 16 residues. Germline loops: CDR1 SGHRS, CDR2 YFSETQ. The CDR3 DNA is TGCGCCAGCAGCCCGCGGATGCATGACGGAGGAAACACCATATATTTT. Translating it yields CASSPRMHDGGNTIYF.

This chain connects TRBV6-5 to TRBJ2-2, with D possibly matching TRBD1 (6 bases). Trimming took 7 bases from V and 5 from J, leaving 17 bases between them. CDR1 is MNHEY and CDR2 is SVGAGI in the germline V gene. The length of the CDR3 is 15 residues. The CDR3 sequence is CASMVGQMTTGELFF. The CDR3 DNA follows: TGTGCCAGCATGGTAGGACAGATGACGACCGGGGAGCTGTTTTTT.

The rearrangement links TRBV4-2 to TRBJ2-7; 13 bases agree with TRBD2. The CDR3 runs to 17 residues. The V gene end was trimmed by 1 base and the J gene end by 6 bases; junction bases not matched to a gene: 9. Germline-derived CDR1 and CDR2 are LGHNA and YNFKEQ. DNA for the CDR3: TGTGCCAGCAGCCAAGCCCAGGGACTAGCGGGACCGGGCGAGCAGTACTTC. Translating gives CASSQAQGLAGPGEQYF.

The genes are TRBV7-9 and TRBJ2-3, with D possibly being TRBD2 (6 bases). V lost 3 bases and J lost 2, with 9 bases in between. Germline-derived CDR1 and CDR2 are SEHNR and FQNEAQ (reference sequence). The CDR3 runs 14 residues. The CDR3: CASSFSSVTDTQYF. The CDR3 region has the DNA TGTGCCAGCAGCTTCTCTAGCGTCACAGATACGCAGTATTTT.

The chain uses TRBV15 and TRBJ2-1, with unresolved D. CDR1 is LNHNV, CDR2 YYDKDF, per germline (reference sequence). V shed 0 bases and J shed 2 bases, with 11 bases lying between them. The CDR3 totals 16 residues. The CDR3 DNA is TGTGCCACCAGCAGAGAGGAGCGATTAACCTACAATGAGCAGTTCTTC. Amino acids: CATSREERLTYNEQFF. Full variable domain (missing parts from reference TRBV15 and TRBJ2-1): DAMVIQNPRYQVTQFGKPVTLSCSQTLNHNVMYWYQQKSSQAPKLLFHYYDKDFNNEADTPDNFQSRRPNTSFCFLDIRSPGLGDTAMYLCATSREERLTYNEQFFGPGTRLTVL.

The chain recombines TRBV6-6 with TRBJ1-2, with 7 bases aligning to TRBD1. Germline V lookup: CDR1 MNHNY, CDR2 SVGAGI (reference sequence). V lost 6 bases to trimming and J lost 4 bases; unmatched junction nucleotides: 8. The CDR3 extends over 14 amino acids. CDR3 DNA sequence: TGTGCCAGCAGCTGGGACAGCGCCCGCTATGGCTACACCTTC. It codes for CASSWDSARYGYTF.

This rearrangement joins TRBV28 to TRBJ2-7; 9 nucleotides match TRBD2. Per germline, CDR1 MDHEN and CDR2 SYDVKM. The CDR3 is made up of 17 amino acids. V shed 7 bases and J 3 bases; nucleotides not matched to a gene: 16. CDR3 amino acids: CASTMTRGREGHYEQYF. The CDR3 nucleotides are TGTGCCAGCACCATGACTAGGGGGCGGGAGGGCCACTACGAGCAGTACTTC.

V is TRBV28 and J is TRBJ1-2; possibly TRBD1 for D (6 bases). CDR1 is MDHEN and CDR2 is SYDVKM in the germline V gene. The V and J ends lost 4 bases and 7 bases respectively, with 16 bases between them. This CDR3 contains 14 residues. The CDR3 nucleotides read TGTGCCAGCAGTTCCTCGGGCAGGGGTCCTGGCTACACCTTC. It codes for CASSSSGRGPGYTF.

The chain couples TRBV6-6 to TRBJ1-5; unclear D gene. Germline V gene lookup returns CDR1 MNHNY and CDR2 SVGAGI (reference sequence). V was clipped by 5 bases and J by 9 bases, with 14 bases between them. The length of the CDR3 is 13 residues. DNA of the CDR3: TGTGCCAGCAGTGTGAATTCGGATTTGCCCCAGCATTTT. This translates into CASSVNSDLPQHF.

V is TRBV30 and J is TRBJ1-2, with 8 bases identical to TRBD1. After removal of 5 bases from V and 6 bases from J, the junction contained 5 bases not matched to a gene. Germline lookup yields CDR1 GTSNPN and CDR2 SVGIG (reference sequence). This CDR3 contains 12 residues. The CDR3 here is CAWDRGWDGYTF. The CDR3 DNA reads TGTGCCTGGGACAGGGGATGGGATGGCTACACCTTC. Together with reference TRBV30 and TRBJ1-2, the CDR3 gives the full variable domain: SQTIHQWPATLVQPVGSPLSLECTVEGTSNPNLYWYRQAAGRGLQLLFYSVGIGQISSEVPQNLSASRPQDRQFILSSKKLLLSDSGFYLCAWDRGWDGYTFGSGTRLTVV.

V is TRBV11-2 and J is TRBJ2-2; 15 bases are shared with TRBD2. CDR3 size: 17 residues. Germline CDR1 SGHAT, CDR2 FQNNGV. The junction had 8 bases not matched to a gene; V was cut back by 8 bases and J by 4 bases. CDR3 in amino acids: CASRTSGRAIGTGELFF. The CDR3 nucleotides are TGTGCCAGCCGGACTAGCGGGAGGGCCATAGGCACCGGGGAGCTGTTTTTT.

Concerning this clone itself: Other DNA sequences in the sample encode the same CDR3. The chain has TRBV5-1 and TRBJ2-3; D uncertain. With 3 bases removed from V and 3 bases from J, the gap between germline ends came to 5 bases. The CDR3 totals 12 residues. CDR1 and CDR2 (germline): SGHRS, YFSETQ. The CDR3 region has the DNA TGCGCCAGCAGCTCCCCAACAGATACGCAGTATTTT. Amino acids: CASSSPTDTQYF.

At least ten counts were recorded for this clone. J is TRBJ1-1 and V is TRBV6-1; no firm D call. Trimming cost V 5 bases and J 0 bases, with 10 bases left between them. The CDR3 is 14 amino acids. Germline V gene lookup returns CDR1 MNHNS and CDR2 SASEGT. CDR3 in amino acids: CASSFRGVNTEAFF. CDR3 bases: TGTGCCAGCAGTTTCCGAGGTGTGAACACTGAAGCTTTCTTT.

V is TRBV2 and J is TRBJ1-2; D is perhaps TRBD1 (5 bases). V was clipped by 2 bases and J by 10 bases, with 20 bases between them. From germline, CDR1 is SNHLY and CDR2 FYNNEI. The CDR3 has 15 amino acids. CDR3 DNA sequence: TGTGCCAGCAGTGAAACTAGGGACCCCTTAAAAGCCTACACCTTC. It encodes CASSETRDPLKAYTF.